One sample yielded the 14 T cell receptor beta chains listed below, sequenced in a study of blood T cell repertoires in COVID-19 (dated by TCRdb to 2018 to 2020). The method was the immunoSEQ multiplex PCR assay. Entries here come from immuneACCESS through TCRdb and include only in-frame sequences with V and J called. Some clones fail to appear in such tables; in the studies checked, an unresolved V gene covers under half of the shortfall, and the cause of the remainder is unknown. Within this sample are 100,000 to 150,000 clones, with 65% to 90% of them counted one time only. The top ten constitute roughly 30% of the sample. The specimen sequenced was peripheral blood. The receptor set was obtained from an elderly woman with acute or convalescent COVID-19.

The V and J genes are TRBV5-6 and TRBJ1-1; 8 bases fit TRBD1. J was trimmed by 0 bases and V by 4 bases; bases with no gene match: 5. Germline V gives CDR1 SGHDT, CDR2 YYEEEE. The CDR3 extends over 15 amino acids. CDR3 sequence (DNA): TGTGCCAGCAGCAGGACAGGGCTAATGAACACTGAAGCTTTCTTT. Translated, it gives CASSRTGLMNTEAFF.

V usage is TRBV7-2 and J usage is TRBJ2-7; TRBD2 agrees at 7 bases. The CDR3 is 14 residues long. V trimming: 0 bases; J trimming: 2 bases; junction bases outside the gene matches: 1. From germline, CDR1 is SGHTA and CDR2 FQGNSA. In nucleotides, the CDR3 is TGTGCCAGCAGCTTAGCCAGCGGGGCCTACGAGCAGTACGTC. Translating it yields CASSLASGAYEQYV.

The chain couples TRBV19 to TRBJ1-5; possibly TRBD1 for D (6 bases). Per the germline V gene, CDR1 is LNHDA and CDR2 is SQIVND (reference sequence). Trimming took off 7 bases at V and 4 bases at J, with 17 bases between the two ends. This CDR3 region has 15 residues. Here the CDR3 DNA reads TGTGCCAGTAAGCTACCAACAGGGACAAATCAGCCCCAGCATTTT. Protein product: CASKLPTGTNQPQHF.

The chain joins TRBV6-5 to TRBJ1-1; no firm D call. Trimming removed 4 bases at V and 3 bases at J, with 12 bases between. This CDR3 is built from 14 residues. Germline V CDR1 and CDR2: MNHEY, SVGAGI. The CDR3: CASSFPRRDTEAFF. The CDR3, as DNA: TGTGCCAGCAGTTTCCCAAGGAGGGACACTGAAGCTTTCTTT.

The chain has TRBV6-1 and TRBJ2-5; TRBD1 aligns across 7 bases. The CDR3 length is 14 residues. CDR1 and CDR2 from the germline V gene are MNHNS and SASEGT. Trimming at V came to 2 bases and at J to 4 bases, leaving 4 bases not matched to a gene. CDR3 amino acids: CASSENRGRETQYF. Written as DNA, the CDR3 is TGTGCCAGCAGTGAAAACAGGGGACGAGAGACCCAGTACTTC.

This CDR3 reads CARSYDVSVTRGVYEQYF. The CDR3 DNA follows: TGTGCCAGAAGCTACGACGTGAGTGTCACGCGGGGGGTGTACGAGCAGTACTTC. The chain couples TRBV5-3 to TRBJ2-7; TRBD2 matches at 8 bases. TRBV5-3 is given ORF status, its function remaining uncertain. V lost 3 bases, J lost 4 bases, and 18 bases stayed unmatched. The CDR3 loop spans 18 amino acids.

The rearrangement uses TRBV19 and TRBJ1-2; 7 bases align to TRBD1. Unmatched junction bases numbered 8, after V lost 5 bases and J lost 5 bases. CDR1 is LNHDA, CDR2 SQIVND, per germline (reference sequence). CDR3 length: 14 amino acids. In DNA, the CDR3 is TGTGCCAGTAGTCCCTCGGGACAGACGTATGGCTACACCTTC. The encoded protein is CASSPSGQTYGYTF. Using reference TRBV19 and TRBJ1-2 for the parts outside the CDR3, the full variable domain is DGGITQSPKYLFRKEGQNVTLSCEQNLNHDAMYWYRQDPGQGLRLIYYSQIVNDFQKGDIAEGYSVSREKKESFPLTVTSAQKNPTAFYLCASSPSGQTYGYTFGSGTRLTVV.

This clone was detected a few times. This chain uses TRBV29-1 with TRBJ2-5; the D is unclear. CDR1 and CDR2 (germline): SQVTM, ANQGSEA. The V and J ends lost 6 bases and 4 bases respectively, with 6 bases between them. This CDR3 contains 10 residues. CDR3 amino acids: CSVRVETQYF. CDR3 sequence (DNA): TGCAGCGTACGAGTAGAGACCCAGTACTTC.

The rearrangement links TRBV7-9 to TRBJ2-6; D may be TRBD1 (6 bases). The ends were cut back, 3 bases at V and 0 bases at J, with 6 bases in the middle. The CDR3 contains 15 residues. Germline V gives CDR1 SEHNR, CDR2 FQNEAQ (reference sequence). The CDR3: CASSLTGSGANVLTF. As DNA, the CDR3 is TGTGCCAGCAGCTTGACAGGCTCTGGGGCCAACGTCCTGACTTTC.

The V and J genes are TRBV7-9 and TRBJ1-2, with 9 nucleotides matching TRBD1. Germline V gives CDR1 SEHNR, CDR2 FQNEAQ (reference sequence). Trimming cost V 5 bases and J 5 bases; bases outside gene matches: 9. This CDR3 is built from 15 residues. The CDR3 DNA reads as TGTGCCAGCAGCCTAACAGGGGGCCTTTTTTATGGCTACACCTTC. This gives the protein CASSLTGGLFYGYTF.

This clone showed up just once. V usage is TRBV9 and J usage is TRBJ1-3, with TRBD1 as a possible D gene (6 bases). V was shortened by 0 bases and J by 2 bases, with 9 bases between the two germline ends. CDR1 is SGDLS and CDR2 is YYNGEE in the germline V gene. The CDR3 has 15 amino acids. DNA of the CDR3: TGTGCCAGCAGCGTAGGGAGGACAGCTGGAAACACCATATATTTT. Translation: CASSVGRTAGNTIYF.

This chain connects TRBV5-1 to TRBJ1-2; tentative D call: TRBD1 (6 bases). This CDR3 comprises 15 residues. Germline V gene lookup returns CDR1 SGHRS and CDR2 YFSETQ. Trimming cost V 1 base and J 1 base, with 11 bases left between them. CDR3 in DNA: TGCGCCAGCAGCTTGACGGGGGGCCTTAACTATGGCTACACCTTC. This gives the protein CASSLTGGLNYGYTF.

The chain employs TRBV18 and TRBJ1-1; the D is unclear. The CDR3 is made up of 13 amino acids. V lost 6 bases and J lost 1, with 9 bases in between. The germline CDR1 and CDR2 sequences are KGHSH and LQKENI. The CDR3 bases are TGTGCCAGCTCGCGGGCGGGGAACACTGAAGCTTTCTTT. Translation: CASSRAGNTEAFF.

This clone has just one count. The V call is TRBV6-1, the J call TRBJ1-5; 10 bases fit TRBD1. The CDR3 length is 18 residues. V was pared by 2 bases and J by 1 base, with 8 bases of the junction left unmatched. Germline loops: CDR1 MNHNS, CDR2 SASEGT. The CDR3 protein is CASSERGGTGVSNQPQHF. The DNA of the CDR3 is TGTGCCAGCAGTGAAAGAGGGGGGACAGGGGTGAGCAATCAGCCCCAGCATTTT.